This entry is about one T cell receptor (beta chain). Its antigen is undetermined. The V gene lost 4 bases and the J gene lost 4 bases, with 17 bases spanning the gap. CDR1 is SNHLY, CDR2 FYNNEI, per germline. This CDR3 comprises 15 residues. TCRdb's copy holds only in-frame clones and misses some; the assay was immunoSEQ multiplex PCR. This table has millions of clones, approximately 93% appearing once. Each sample came from a Caucasian adult donor living in Nashville, Tennessee. This sample stems from a study of shared clonotypes between healthy human individuals. The study's findings and limits: Among non-shared clonotypes, generation probabilities were lower than among those shared by all four donors. Apart from blood, nothing was sampled; tissue repertoires likely differ. A handful of donors showed sharing of approximately 5% of naive CD4 clonotypes.

This sequence originates from a man aged 18 to 30 in good health. Some clones in this sample may be carry-over from other donors' samples. What was sequenced was naive CD4+ T cells from PBMCs. Subset here: CD45RA+ positively selected. The chain employs TRBV2 and TRBJ2-7; possible D gene TRBD2, 6 bases. The CDR3 sequence: CASSGGGIAWYEQYF. The CDR3 nucleotides read TGTGCCAGCAGTGGGGGCGGGATCGCCTGGTACGAGCAGTACTTC.